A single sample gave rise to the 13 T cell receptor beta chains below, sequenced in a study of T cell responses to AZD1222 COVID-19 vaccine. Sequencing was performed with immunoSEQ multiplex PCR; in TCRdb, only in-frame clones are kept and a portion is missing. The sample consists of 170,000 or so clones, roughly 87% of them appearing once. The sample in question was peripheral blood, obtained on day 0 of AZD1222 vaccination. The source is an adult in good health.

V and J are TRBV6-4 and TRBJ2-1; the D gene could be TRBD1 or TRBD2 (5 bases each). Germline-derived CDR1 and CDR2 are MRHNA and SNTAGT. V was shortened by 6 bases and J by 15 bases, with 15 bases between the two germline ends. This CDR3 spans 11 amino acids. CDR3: CASSLGPAWFF. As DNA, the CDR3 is TGTGCCAGCAGCTTGGGACCCGCATGGTTCTTC.

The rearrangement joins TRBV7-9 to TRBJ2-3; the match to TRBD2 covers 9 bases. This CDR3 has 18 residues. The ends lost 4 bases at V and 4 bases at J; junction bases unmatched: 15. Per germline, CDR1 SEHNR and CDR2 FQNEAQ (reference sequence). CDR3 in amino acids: CASSSPPPAGGVADTQYF. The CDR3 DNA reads TGTGCCAGCAGCTCCCCGCCCCCCGCGGGAGGGGTCGCAGATACGCAGTATTTT.

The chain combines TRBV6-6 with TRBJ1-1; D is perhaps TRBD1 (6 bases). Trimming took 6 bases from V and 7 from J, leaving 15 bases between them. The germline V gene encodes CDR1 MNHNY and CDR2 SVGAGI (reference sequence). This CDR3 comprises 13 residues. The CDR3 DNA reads TGTGCCAGCAGACCCGACAGGAGCTATGAAGCTTTCTTT. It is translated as CASRPDRSYEAFF.

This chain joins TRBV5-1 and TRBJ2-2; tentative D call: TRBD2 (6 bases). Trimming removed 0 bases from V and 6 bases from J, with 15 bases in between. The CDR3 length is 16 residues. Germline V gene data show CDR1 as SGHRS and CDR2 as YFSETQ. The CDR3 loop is CASSLGPAREAGELFF. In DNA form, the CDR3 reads TGCGCCAGCAGCTTGGGTCCGGCCAGGGAGGCCGGGGAGCTGTTTTTT. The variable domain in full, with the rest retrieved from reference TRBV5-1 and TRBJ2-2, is KAGVTQTPRYLIKTRGQQVTLSCSPISGHRSVSWYQQTPGQGLQFLFEYFSETQRNKGNFPGRFSGRQFSNSRSEMNVSTLELGDSALYLCASSLGPAREAGELFFGEGSRLTVL.

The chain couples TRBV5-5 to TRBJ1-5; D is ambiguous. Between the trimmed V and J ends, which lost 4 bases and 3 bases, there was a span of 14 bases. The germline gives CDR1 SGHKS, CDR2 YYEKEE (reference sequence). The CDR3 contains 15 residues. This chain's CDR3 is CASSPVPGANQPQHF. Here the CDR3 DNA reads TGTGCCAGCAGCCCCGTGCCGGGTGCCAATCAGCCCCAGCATTTT.

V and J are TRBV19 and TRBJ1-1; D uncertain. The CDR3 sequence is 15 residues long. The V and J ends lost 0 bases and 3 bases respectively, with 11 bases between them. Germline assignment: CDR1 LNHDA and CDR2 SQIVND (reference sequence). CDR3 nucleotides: TGTGCCAGTAGTATAGAGGAGGGAAGCTACACTGAAGCTTTCTTT. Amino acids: CASSIEEGSYTEAFF.

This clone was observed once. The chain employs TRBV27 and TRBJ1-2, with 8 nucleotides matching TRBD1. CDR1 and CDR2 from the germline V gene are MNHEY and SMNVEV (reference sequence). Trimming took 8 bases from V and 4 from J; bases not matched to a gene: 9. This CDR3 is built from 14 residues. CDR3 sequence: CASGDTGGPYGYTF. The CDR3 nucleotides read TGTGCCAGCGGAGACACAGGGGGGCCCTATGGCTACACCTTC.

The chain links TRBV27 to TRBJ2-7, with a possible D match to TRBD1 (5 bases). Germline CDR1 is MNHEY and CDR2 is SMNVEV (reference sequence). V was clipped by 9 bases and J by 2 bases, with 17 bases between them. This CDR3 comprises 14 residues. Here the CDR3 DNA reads TGTGCCAGAAGGGGTTGCAGCCCGACCTACGAGCAGTACTTC. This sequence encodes CARRGCSPTYEQYF.

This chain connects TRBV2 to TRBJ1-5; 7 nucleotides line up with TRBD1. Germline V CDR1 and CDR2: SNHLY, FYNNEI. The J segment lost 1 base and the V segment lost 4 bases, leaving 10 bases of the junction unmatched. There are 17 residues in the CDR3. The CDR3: CASSGATGVGSNQPQHF. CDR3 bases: TGTGCCAGCAGTGGGGCTACAGGGGTTGGGAGCAATCAGCCCCAGCATTTT.

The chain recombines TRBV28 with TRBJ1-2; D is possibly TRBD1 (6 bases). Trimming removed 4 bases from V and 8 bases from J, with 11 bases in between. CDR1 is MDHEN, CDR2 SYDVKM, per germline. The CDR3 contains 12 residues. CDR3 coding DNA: TGTGCCAGCAGTTACTACAGGGAAGGCTACACCTTC. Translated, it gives CASSYYREGYTF.

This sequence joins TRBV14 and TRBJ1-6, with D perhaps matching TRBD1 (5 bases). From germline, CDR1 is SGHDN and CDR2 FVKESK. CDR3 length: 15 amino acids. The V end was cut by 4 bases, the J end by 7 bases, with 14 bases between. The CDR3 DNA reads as TGTGCCAGCAGCCCCAGGTACCAGGGAAATTCACCCCTCCACTTT. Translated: CASSPRYQGNSPLHF.

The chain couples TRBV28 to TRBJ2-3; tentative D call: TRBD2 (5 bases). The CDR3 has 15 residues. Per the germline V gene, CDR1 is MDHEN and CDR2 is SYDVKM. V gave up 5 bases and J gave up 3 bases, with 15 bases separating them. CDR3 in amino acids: CASSGVGSVTDTQYF. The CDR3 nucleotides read TGTGCCAGCAGTGGGGTTGGGAGTGTGACAGATACGCAGTATTTT.

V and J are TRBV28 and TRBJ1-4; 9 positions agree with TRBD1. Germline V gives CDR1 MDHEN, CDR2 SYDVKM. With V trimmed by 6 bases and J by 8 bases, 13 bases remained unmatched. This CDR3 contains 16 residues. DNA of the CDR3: TGTGCCAGCAGGACATACGAGGGACAGGGAAACGAAAAACTGTTTTTT. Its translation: CASRTYEGQGNEKLFF.